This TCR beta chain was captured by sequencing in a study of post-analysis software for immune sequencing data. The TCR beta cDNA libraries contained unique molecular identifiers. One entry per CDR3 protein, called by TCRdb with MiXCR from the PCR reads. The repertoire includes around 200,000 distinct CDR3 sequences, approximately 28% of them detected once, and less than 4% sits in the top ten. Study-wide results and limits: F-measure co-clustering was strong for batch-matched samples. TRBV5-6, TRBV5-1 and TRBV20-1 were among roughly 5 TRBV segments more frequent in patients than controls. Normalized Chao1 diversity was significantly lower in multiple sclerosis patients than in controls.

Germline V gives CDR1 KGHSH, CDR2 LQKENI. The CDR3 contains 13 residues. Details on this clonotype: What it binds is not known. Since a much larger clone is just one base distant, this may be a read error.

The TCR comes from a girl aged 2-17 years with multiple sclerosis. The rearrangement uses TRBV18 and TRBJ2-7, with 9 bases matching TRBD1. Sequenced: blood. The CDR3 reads CASSRGTGNERYF. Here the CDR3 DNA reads TGTGCCAGCTCACGAGGGACAGGGAACGAGCGGTACTTC.